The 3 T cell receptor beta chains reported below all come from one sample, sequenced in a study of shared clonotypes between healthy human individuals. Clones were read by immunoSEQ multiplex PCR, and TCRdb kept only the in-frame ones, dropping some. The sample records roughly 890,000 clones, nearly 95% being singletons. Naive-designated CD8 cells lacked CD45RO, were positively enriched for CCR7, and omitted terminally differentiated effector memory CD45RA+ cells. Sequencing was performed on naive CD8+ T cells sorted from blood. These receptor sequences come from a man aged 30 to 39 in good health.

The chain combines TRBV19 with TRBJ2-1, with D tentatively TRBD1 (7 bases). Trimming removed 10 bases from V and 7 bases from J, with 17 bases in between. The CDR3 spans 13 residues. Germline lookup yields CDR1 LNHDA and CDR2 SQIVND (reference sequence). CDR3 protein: CATQAQGGNEQFF. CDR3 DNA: TGTGCCACTCAGGCTCAGGGGGGTAATGAGCAGTTCTTC.

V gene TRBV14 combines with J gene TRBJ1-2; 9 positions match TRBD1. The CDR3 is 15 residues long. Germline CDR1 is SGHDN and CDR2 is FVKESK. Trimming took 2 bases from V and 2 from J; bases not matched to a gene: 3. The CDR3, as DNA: TGTGCCAGCAGCCAATCTGGACAGGGGAACTATGGCTACACCTTC. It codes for CASSQSGQGNYGYTF.

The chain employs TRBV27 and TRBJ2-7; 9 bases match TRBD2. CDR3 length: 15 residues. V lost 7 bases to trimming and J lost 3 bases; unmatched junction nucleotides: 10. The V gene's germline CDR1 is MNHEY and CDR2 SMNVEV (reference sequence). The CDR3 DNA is TGTGCCAGCAAGGAGGGGTCGACTAGCGGCTACGAGCAGTACTTC. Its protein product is CASKEGSTSGYEQYF.